Below are 32 T cell receptor beta chains sequenced from a single sample in a study of T cell clonality in common variable immunodeficiency. These TCRs' antigens remain unknown. Whole-study findings and limits: In common variable immunodeficiency, TCR beta chains reportedly carried fewer deletions and N-nucleotide insertions.

Data came from immunoSEQ multiplex PCR; TCRdb stores just in-frame clones and leaves some out. Recorded here are approximately 30,000 clones, none singletons. Material for sequencing was peripheral blood mononuclear cells. The receptors here all came from a human donor with common variable immunodeficiency.

There are a few counts of this clone. The read terminates 3 residues before the CDR3 end, so the remaining end is supplied by the germline J gene. The chain carries TRBV2 and TRBJ1-3; 7 nucleotides align to TRBD1. The germline CDR1 and CDR2 sequences are SNHLY and FYNNEI. CDR3 length: 16 residues. The trim removed 6 bases at V and 1 base at J, leaving 9 bases unmatched. The sequenced CDR3 bases are TGTGCCAGCAGCCGACAGGGAGTGGAGTCTGGAAACACC. Translating gives CASSRQGVESGNT. The whole CDR3 protein reads CASSRQGVESGNTIYF.

This clone was picked up many times. The missing CDR3 end, 3 residues past where the read stops, is filled in from the germline J gene. The rearrangement links TRBV5-1 to TRBJ1-4; 7 nucleotides line up with TRBD1. Per the germline V gene, CDR1 is SGHRS and CDR2 is YFSETQ. The CDR3 runs 16 residues. V lost 4 bases, J lost 4 bases, and 10 bases stayed unmatched. Incomplete CDR3 DNA: TGCGCCAGCAGCGCCGCCCCGGGACAGATTAATGAAAAA. Its protein is CASSAAPGQINEK. In full, the CDR3 is CASSAAPGQINEKLFF.

This clone was detected only a few times. The CDR3 goes on 3 residues after the read ends, and that part is filled in from the germline J gene. The rearrangement joins TRBV7-8 to TRBJ2-1; 10 positions agree with TRBD2. Germline CDR1 is SGHVS and CDR2 is FQNEAQ. CDR3 length: 18 amino acids. V trimming: 1 base; J trimming: 4 bases; junction bases outside the gene matches: 10. The CDR3 reads CASSLGGSGGAGYNEQFF. The covered CDR3 bases are TGTGCCAGCAGCTTAGGGGGAAGCGGGGGGGCAGGGTACAATGAG.

Details on this clone: The read gets to within 3 residues of the CDR3 end, and the germline J gene fills in the rest. The J gene is TRBJ2-3, the V gene TRBV6-2 or TRBV6-3; D may be TRBD1 (7 bases). The CDR3 has 13 residues. The germline CDR1 and CDR2 sequences are MNHEY and SVGEGT. V was pared by 5 bases and J by 3 bases, with 9 bases between. Incomplete CDR3 DNA: TGTGCCAGCAGTCAGGGGGGAACAGATACG. Translating gives CASSQGGTDT. The complete CDR3 reads CASSQGGTDTQYF.

This clone was seen ten or more times. Read data end 3 residues before the CDR3 end; the end is taken from the germline J gene. This chain uses TRBV5-1 with TRBJ1-5, with 9 positions matching TRBD1. In germline, CDR1 is SGHRS, CDR2 YFSETQ. Unmatched junction bases numbered 7, after V lost 2 bases and J lost 4 bases. The CDR3 runs to 16 residues. The part of the CDR3 DNA that was read is TGCGCCAGCAGCTTAGGGGGGACAGGGTCAAATCAGCCC. Amino acids: CASSLGGTGSNQP. The CDR3 reads in full as CASSLGGTGSNQPQHF. The full variable domain, with the rest looked up from reference TRBV5-1 and TRBJ1-5, is KAGVTQTPRYLIKTRGQQVTLSCSPISGHRSVSWYQQTPGQGLQFLFEYFSETQRNKGNFPGRFSGRQFSNSRSEMNVSTLELGDSALYLCASSLGGTGSNQPQHFGDGTRLSIL.

This clone occurred many times. Incomplete CDR3 DNA: TGCGCCAGCAGCCCCGGGGGGGGGCATGAAAAA. It is translated as CASSPGGGHEK. The full CDR3 sequence reads CASSPGGGHEKLFF. The chain carries TRBV5-1 and TRBJ1-4, with TRBD1 as a possible D gene (6 bases). Coverage ceases 3 residues before the CDR3 finishes, and the germline J gene fills in the end. The CDR3 contains 14 residues. V lost 4 bases and J lost 6, with 13 bases in between. Germline loops: CDR1 SGHRS, CDR2 YFSETQ.

This clone was counted ten times or more. Read sequence stops 3 residues before the CDR3 end, and the germline J gene provides the missing end. This chain connects TRBV5-1 to TRBJ1-1; 8 bases are a match to TRBD1. V lost 4 bases, J lost 6 bases, and 14 bases stayed unmatched. CDR1 and CDR2 (germline): SGHRS, YFSETQ. The CDR3 consists of 16 residues. The CDR3 reads CASSPTIGQGEAEAFF. CDR3 DNA, as far as it was read: TGCGCCAGCAGCCCAACCATCGGACAGGGAGAGGCTGAA.

This clone was seen a few times. The CDR3 spells CASSFGGGVWETQYF. The CDR3 DNA, read in part, is TGTGCCAGCAGCTTTGGCGGGGGGGTGTGGGAGACC. This chain links TRBV7-9 with TRBJ2-5; 9 positions match TRBD2. The read ends 3 residues before the CDR3 terminus; that terminus is restored from the germline J gene. The trim removed 3 bases at V and 5 bases at J, leaving 7 bases unmatched. CDR1 is SEHNR, CDR2 FQNEAQ, per germline (reference sequence). The CDR3 has 15 amino acids.

To note about this clone: The read is 3 residues too short to cover the CDR3 end, so that end is filled in from the germline J gene. V gene TRBV2 combines with J gene TRBJ1-2; 7 nucleotides agree with TRBD1. The length of the CDR3 is 12 residues. Germline assignment: CDR1 SNHLY and CDR2 FYNNEI. The V gene end was trimmed by 6 bases and the J gene end by 4 bases; junction bases not matched to a gene: 2. The CDR3 protein is CASRDRAYGYTF. CDR3 DNA, as far as it was read: TGTGCCAGCAGAGACAGGGCCTATGGC.

Comments on this clone: Read coverage stops 3 residues before the CDR3 terminus; the germline J gene supplies the remainder. The chain couples TRBV10-3 to TRBJ2-7; D is unclear. This CDR3 spans 11 amino acids. Germline V gene lookup returns CDR1 ENHRY and CDR2 SYGVKD. Trimming took off 3 bases at V and 4 bases at J, with 4 bases between the two ends. CDR3 amino acids: CAISDPYEQYF. The CDR3 DNA, read in part, is TGTGCCATCAGTGACCCTTACGAG.

Comments on this clone: The read stops 3 residues short of the end of the CDR3; the missing end is completed from the germline J gene. V usage is TRBV7-2 and J usage is TRBJ2-3; D not resolved. Germline values: CDR1 SGHTA, CDR2 FQGNSA. Trimming cost V 5 bases and J 1 base, with 7 bases left between them. The CDR3 covers 13 residues. The part of the CDR3 DNA that was read is TGTGCCAGCAGCCGCGTGCGCACAGATACG. It codes for CASSRVRTDT. The complete CDR3 reads CASSRVRTDTQYF.

Concerning this clone: The missing CDR3 end, 3 residues past where the read stops, is filled in from the germline J gene. The chain couples TRBV6-1 to TRBJ2-7; D is perhaps TRBD2 (5 bases). The CDR3 runs 13 residues. Germline V gene lookup returns CDR1 MNHNS and CDR2 SASEGT. V lost 4 bases to trimming and J lost 4 bases, with 11 bases between them. CDR3 residues: CASSGGFRYEQYF. CDR3 bases read: TGTGCCAGCAGTGGCGGGTTTCGGTACGAG.

This clone was counted only a few times. The CDR3 goes on 3 residues after the read ends, and that part is filled in from the germline J gene. The chain links TRBV19 to TRBJ2-7, with 7 bases matching TRBD1. Germline V gives CDR1 LNHDA, CDR2 SQIVND (reference sequence). The CDR3 loop spans 13 amino acids. The V and J ends lost 5 bases and 4 bases, in that order; junction bases with no gene match: 5. This CDR3 reads CASSSQGVYEQYF. The CDR3 bases that were read are TGTGCCAGTAGTTCCCAGGGGGTATACGAG.

Note on this clone: The observed sequence ends 3 residues before the CDR3 terminus, with the missing tail filled in from the germline J gene. The V gene is TRBV7-9, the J gene TRBJ1-2, with D possibly being TRBD1 (5 bases). The CDR3 contains 13 residues. Germline V gene data show CDR1 as SEHNR and CDR2 as FQNEAQ (reference sequence). The CDR3 reads CATPVGGEDGYTF. CDR3 bases read: TGTGCCACCCCTGTTGGGGGGGAAGACGGC.

This clone was counted many times. The CDR3 is cut off 3 residues early in the read; its end comes from the germline J gene. The chain combines TRBV5-1 with TRBJ1-2, with 10 bases fitting TRBD1. V shed 4 bases and J 5 bases; nucleotides not matched to a gene: 2. Germline V gene lookup returns CDR1 SGHRS and CDR2 YFSETQ. This CDR3 is 13 amino acids long. Here the CDR3 reads CASSEDRGYGYTF. Incomplete CDR3 DNA: TGCGCCAGCAGCGAGGACAGGGGGTATGGC.

This clone was detected only a few times. From the germline J gene comes the end of the CDR3, since the read stops 3 residues before it. The chain employs TRBV7-6 and TRBJ1-1; the match to TRBD1 covers 11 bases. Looked up from germline, CDR1 is SGHVS and CDR2 is FNYEAQ. This CDR3 is built from 18 residues. V lost 5 bases to trimming and J lost 1 base; unmatched junction nucleotides: 12. CDR3 sequence reads: CASSPAPGQGDWNTEAFF. The covered CDR3 bases are TGTGCCAGCAGCCCGGCCCCGGGACAGGGGGATTGGAACACTGAA.

This clone was recorded many times. The read ends 3 residues shy of where the CDR3 ends; the end is completed using the germline J gene. This sequence joins TRBV19 and TRBJ2-1, with TRBD1 identical over 7 bases. The CDR3 contains 15 residues. V lost 6 bases to trimming and J lost 0 bases; unmatched junction nucleotides: 5. Germline V gene lookup returns CDR1 LNHDA and CDR2 SQIVND (reference sequence). CDR3 DNA (partial): TGTGCCAGTAGGAACAGGGGCAGCTCCTACAATGAG. Its protein product is CASRNRGSSYNE. The whole CDR3 reads CASRNRGSSYNEQFF.

This clone has ten or more counts. Read coverage stops 3 residues before the CDR3 terminus; the germline J gene supplies the remainder. The chain has TRBV5-1 and TRBJ2-3, with 13 bases that match TRBD2. Losses at the gene ends were 3 bases for V and 2 bases for J; bases not matched to a gene: 3. CDR3 size: 16 residues. Germline loops: CDR1 SGHRS, CDR2 YFSETQ. CDR3 sequence: CASSSGLAGVTDTQYF. CDR3 DNA, as far as it was read: TGCGCCAGCAGCTCAGGACTAGCGGGGGTCACAGATACG.

This clone rates as large (0.1 to 1%). Read sequence stops 3 residues before the CDR3 end, and the germline J gene provides the missing end. J is TRBJ2-2 and V is TRBV14, with 15 bases identical to TRBD2. Trimming at V came to 4 bases and at J to 5 bases, leaving 14 bases not matched to a gene. Germline CDR1 SGHDN, CDR2 FVKESK. The CDR3 has 20 residues. CDR3 sequence: CASSPLPGLAGGPSTGELFF. The sequenced part of the CDR3 DNA is TGTGCCAGCAGCCCTCTTCCTGGACTAGCGGGGGGGCCGTCGACCGGGGAG.

With respect to this clone: The read finishes 3 residues shy of the CDR3 end, and the germline J gene is used to complete it. The J gene is TRBJ2-7, the V gene TRBV20-1, with 7 positions matching TRBD1. Trimming took 2 bases from V and 4 from J; bases not matched to a gene: 8. From germline, CDR1 is DFQATT and CDR2 SNEGSKA (reference sequence). This CDR3 spans 14 amino acids. CDR3 DNA (partial): TGCAGTGCTAGATCGGACAGGTTACTTTACGAG. It specifies CSARSDRLLYE. The CDR3 reads in full as CSARSDRLLYEQYF.

Ten or more counts support this clone. The CDR3 end lies 3 residues beyond the end of the read and is filled in from the germline J gene. The chain combines TRBV5-1 with TRBJ1-5, with D possibly TRBD1 on 5 matching bases. Trimming took off 1 base at V and 4 bases at J, with 12 bases between the two ends. The CDR3 totals 15 residues. From germline, CDR1 is SGHRS and CDR2 YFSETQ. The CDR3 loop reads CASSLTGSENQPQHF. The CDR3 DNA, read in part, is TGCGCCAGCAGCTTGACAGGTTCCGAGAATCAGCCC.

This clone has only a few counts. Coverage ceases 3 residues before the CDR3 finishes, and the germline J gene fills in the end. The same CDR3 can be traced to other DNA sequences in this sample. The chain is built from TRBV18 and TRBJ2-7; 9 positions match TRBD1. The CDR3 length is 14 residues. J gave up 5 bases and V 1 base, and 3 bases lay outside the gene matches. CDR1 is KGHSH, CDR2 LQKENI, per germline. CDR3 sequence reads: CASSPLTGGNEQYF. CDR3 bases read: TGTGCCAGCTCACCACTGACAGGGGGTAACGAG. The full variable domain, rest sourced from reference TRBV18 and TRBJ2-7, is NAGVMQNPRHLVRRRGQEARLRCSPMKGHSHVYWYRQLPEEGLKFMVYLQKENIIDESGMPKERFSAEFPKEGPSILRIQQVVRGDSAAYFCASSPLTGGNEQYFGPGTRLTVT.

There are many counts of this clone. The read is 3 residues too short to cover the CDR3 end, so that end is filled in from the germline J gene. V usage is TRBV20-1 and J usage is TRBJ1-1; 8 nucleotides align to TRBD1. Germline CDR1 reads DFQATT; CDR2 reads SNEGSKA (reference sequence). There are 15 residues in the CDR3. Trimming removed 1 base from V and 4 bases from J; junction bases left unmatched: 8. The CDR3 sequence is CSARAAGTGFTEAFF. Incomplete CDR3 DNA: TGCAGTGCTAGAGCTGCCGGGACAGGATTCACTGAA.

A note on this clone: The CDR3 goes on 3 residues after the read ends, and that part is filled in from the germline J gene. The chain has TRBV19 and TRBJ2-1, with D possibly being TRBD2 (6 bases). The CDR3 loop spans 20 amino acids. V lost 6 bases and J lost 0, with 27 bases in between. Germline assignment: CDR1 LNHDA and CDR2 SQIVND (reference sequence). The CDR3 protein is CASSRCSGDFLRRSYNEQFF. The DNA read from the CDR3 is TGTGCCAGTAGCCGATGTAGCGGTGATTTTCTCCGTCGCTCCTACAATGAG.

Remarks on this clone: The read terminates 3 residues before the CDR3 end, so the remaining end is supplied by the germline J gene. The gene calls are TRBV6-2 or TRBV6-3 and TRBJ1-2, with a possible D match to TRBD1 (6 bases). This CDR3 is built from 12 residues. Germline-derived CDR1 and CDR2 are MNHEY and SVGEGT. V was cut by 5 bases and J by 4 bases, with 8 bases left in between. The CDR3 spells CASSKDSYGYTF. CDR3 bases read: TGTGCCAGCAGTAAGGACAGCTATGGC.

In its sample, this clone was seen a few times. The read stops 3 residues short of the end of the CDR3; the missing end is completed from the germline J gene. The chain recombines TRBV5-1 with TRBJ1-2, with TRBD1 identical over 7 bases. Germline-derived CDR1 and CDR2 are SGHRS and YFSETQ. The V and J ends lost 0 bases and 4 bases, in that order; junction bases with no gene match: 6. The CDR3 runs 15 residues. The CDR3 bases that were read are TGCGCCAGCAGCTTGGGTTGGGACAGAACCTATGGC. This translates into CASSLGWDRTYG. The full CDR3 sequence reads CASSLGWDRTYGYTF.

The table lists this clone with many counts. The read terminates 3 residues ahead of where the CDR3 ends, so the germline J gene completes it. The V call is TRBV30, the J call TRBJ2-5, with 7 bases that match TRBD1. Germline CDR1 reads GTSNPN; CDR2 reads SVGIG (reference sequence). V was pared by 1 base and J by 5 bases, with 16 bases of the junction left unmatched. There are 17 residues in the CDR3. The CDR3 bases that were read are TGTGCCTGGAGTGGGGGGACAGTTCAAGATGGAACGGAGACC. Translation gives CAWSGGTVQDGTET. The complete CDR3 sequence is CAWSGGTVQDGTETQYF.

This clone was seen more than once but under ten times. The CDR3 end is not reached by the read, which stops 3 residues before it; the germline J gene fills it in. Other DNA sequences in the same sample also yield this CDR3. This chain joins TRBV30 and TRBJ2-5, with 8 bases fitting TRBD1. Trimming cost V 3 bases and J 4 bases; bases outside gene matches: 13. CDR1 is GTSNPN and CDR2 is SVGIG in the germline V gene (reference sequence). This CDR3 spans 16 amino acids. The CDR3 bases that were read are TGTGCCTGGAGCGTGGGCTCGACAGGGGCGACAGAGACC. It is translated as CAWSVGSTGATET. In full, the CDR3 reads CAWSVGSTGATETQYF.

This clone was observed many times. The CDR3 end is not reached by the read, which stops 3 residues before it; the germline J gene fills it in. The gene calls are TRBV20-1 and TRBJ2-7; possible D gene TRBD1, 6 bases. Germline CDR1 is DFQATT and CDR2 is SNEGSKA (reference sequence). CDR3 length: 14 amino acids. V shed 6 bases and J shed 2 bases, with 17 bases lying between them. The CDR3 loop reads CSAGERQGPYEQYF. The part of the CDR3 DNA that was read is TGCAGTGCCGGAGAACGCCAGGGGCCCTACGAG.

This clone has only a few counts. The CDR3 sequence is CASSFTQGANEQFF. The covered CDR3 bases are TGTGCCAGCAGCTTTACGCAGGGCGCCAATGAG. The chain uses TRBV7-9 and TRBJ2-1, with TRBD1 as a possible D gene (5 bases). The read falls 3 residues short of the CDR3 end, and the missing part is taken from the germline J gene. Trimming stripped 3 bases from V and 6 bases from J, with 12 bases between. This CDR3 is 14 amino acids long. Germline CDR1 SEHNR, CDR2 FQNEAQ (reference sequence). The full variable domain, rest sourced from reference TRBV7-9 and TRBJ2-1, is DTGVSQNPRHKITKRGQNVTFRCDPISEHNRLYWYRQTLGQGPEFLTYFQNEAQLEKSRLLSDRFSAERPKGSFSTLEIQRTEQGDSAMYLCASSFTQGANEQFFGPGTRLTVL.

The table lists this clone with many counts. Coverage ceases 3 residues before the CDR3 finishes, and the germline J gene fills in the end. The chain joins TRBV7-6 to TRBJ1-1, with TRBD1 as a possible D gene (6 bases). Germline values: CDR1 SGHVS, CDR2 FNYEAQ. Trimming took off 0 bases at V and 5 bases at J, with 10 bases between the two ends. The CDR3 is 14 amino acids. CDR3 DNA (partial): TGTGCCAGCAGCTTAGCGGGACACGGGACTGAA. Protein: CASSLAGHGTE. The CDR3, in full, reads CASSLAGHGTEAFF.

In this sample, this clone turned up a few times. Coverage ceases 3 residues before the CDR3 finishes, and the germline J gene fills in the end. The V and J genes are TRBV19 and TRBJ1-1; TRBD1 aligns across 10 bases. From germline, CDR1 is LNHDA and CDR2 SQIVND (reference sequence). CDR3 size: 16 residues. V shed 6 bases, J shed 4 bases, and the junction held 11 bases outside the gene matches. The CDR3 DNA, read in part, is TGTGCCAGTAGCGGGAGGAAGGGACAGGGGCGCACTGAA. Encoded protein: CASSGRKGQGRTE. The entire CDR3 is CASSGRKGQGRTEAFF.